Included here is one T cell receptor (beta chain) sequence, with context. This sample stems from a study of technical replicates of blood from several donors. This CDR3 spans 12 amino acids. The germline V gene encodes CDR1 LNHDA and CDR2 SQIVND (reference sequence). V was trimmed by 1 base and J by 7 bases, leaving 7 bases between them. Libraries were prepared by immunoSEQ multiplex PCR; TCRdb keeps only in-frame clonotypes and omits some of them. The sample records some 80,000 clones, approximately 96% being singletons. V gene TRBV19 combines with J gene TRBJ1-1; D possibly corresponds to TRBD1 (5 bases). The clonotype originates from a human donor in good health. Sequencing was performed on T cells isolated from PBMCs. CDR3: CASSIGQLEAFF. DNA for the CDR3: TGTGCCAGTAGTATAGGACAGCTTGAAGCTTTCTTT.